The present T cell receptor (beta chain) was sequenced within a study of T cells in Graves' hyperthyroidism and ophthalmopathy. This clonotype was counted many times. The CDR3 sequence is 13 residues long. Germline V CDR1 and CDR2: SEHNR, FQNEAQ (reference sequence). Between the trimmed V and J ends, which lost 11 bases and 0 bases, there was a span of 14 bases. Amplified regions were TCR beta CDR3 sequences from RNA transcripts. RT-PCR in the first round (using the HTBI primer set) targeted the TCR CDR3. TCRdb analysed the multiplex PCR reads with MiXCR anew, one entry per CDR3 protein. The sample has hundreds of thousands of distinct CDR3 sequences, less than 15% seen once.

Sequencing input: blood. This chain connects TRBV7-9 to TRBJ2-7, with D possibly being TRBD2 (6 bases). The sequence came from a woman aged 18-29 years with Graves' hyperthyroidism. This chain's CDR3 is CAGRRGSSYEQYF. As DNA, the CDR3 is TGTGCCGGCCGGCGGGGCAGCTCCTACGAGCAGTACTTC.